Described below is a single TCR beta chain sequence and its context. V gave up 5 bases and J gave up 4 bases, with 11 bases separating them. This CDR3 is 13 amino acids long. In the original analysis: Researchers report that nucleated cell counts were estimated from reference gene primer amplification. Sequencing used immunoSEQ multiplex PCR; TCRdb keeps in-frame clones, though not all of them. V, J and clone size are taken as reported in that table, and D and trimming were inferred from the DNA itself. This table has 210,000 or so clones, 70% to 90% appearing once. The data are from a study of blood T cell repertoires in COVID-19. Participants came from roughly 25 US areas, aged roughly 18 to 95 years.

V usage is TRBV12-3 or TRBV12-4 and J usage is TRBJ1-2; D not resolved. Sequenced material: PBMCs or T cells enriched from blood (not recorded which). The TCR originated in a woman aged 40 to 49 with acute COVID-19. CDR3 region: CASSPAESYGYTF. CDR3 in DNA: TGTGCCAGCAGTCCAGCGGAGAGCTATGGCTACACCTTC.